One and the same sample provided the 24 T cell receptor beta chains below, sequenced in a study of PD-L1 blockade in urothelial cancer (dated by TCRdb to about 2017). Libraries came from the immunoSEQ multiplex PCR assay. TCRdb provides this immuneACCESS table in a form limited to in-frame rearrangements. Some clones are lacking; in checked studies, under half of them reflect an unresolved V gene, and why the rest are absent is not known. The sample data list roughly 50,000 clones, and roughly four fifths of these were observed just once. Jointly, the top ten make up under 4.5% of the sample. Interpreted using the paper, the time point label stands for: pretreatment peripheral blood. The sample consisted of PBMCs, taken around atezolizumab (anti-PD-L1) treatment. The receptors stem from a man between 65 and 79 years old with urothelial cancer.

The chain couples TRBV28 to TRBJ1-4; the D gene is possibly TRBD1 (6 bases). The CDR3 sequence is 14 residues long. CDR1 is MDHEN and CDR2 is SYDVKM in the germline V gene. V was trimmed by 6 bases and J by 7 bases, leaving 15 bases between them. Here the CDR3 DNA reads TGTGCCAGCAGCCCTCACAGGGTTGCTGAAAAACTGTTTTTT. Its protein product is CASSPHRVAEKLFF.

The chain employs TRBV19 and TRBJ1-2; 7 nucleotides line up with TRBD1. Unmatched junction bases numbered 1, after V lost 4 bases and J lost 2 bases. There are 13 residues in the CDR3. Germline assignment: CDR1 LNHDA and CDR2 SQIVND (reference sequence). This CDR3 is CASSKGQNYGYTF. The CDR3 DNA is TGTGCCAGTAGTAAGGGACAGAACTATGGCTACACCTTC.

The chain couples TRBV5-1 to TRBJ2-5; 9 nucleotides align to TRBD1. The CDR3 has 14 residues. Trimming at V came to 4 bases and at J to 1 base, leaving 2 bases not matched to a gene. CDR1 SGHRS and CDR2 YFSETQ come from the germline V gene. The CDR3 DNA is TGCGCCAGCAGCCGGGGACAGGGCCAAGAGACCCAGTACTTC. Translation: CASSRGQGQETQYF.

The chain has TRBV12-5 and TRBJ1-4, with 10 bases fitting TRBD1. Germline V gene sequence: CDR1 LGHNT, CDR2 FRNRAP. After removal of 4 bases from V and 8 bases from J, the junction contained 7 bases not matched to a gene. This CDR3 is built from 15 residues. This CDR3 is CASGSGQGRHEKLFF. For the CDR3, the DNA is TGTGCTAGTGGTTCGGGACAGGGGAGGCACGAAAAACTGTTTTTT. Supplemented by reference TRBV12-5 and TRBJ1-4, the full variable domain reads DARVTQTPRHKVTEMGQEVTMRCQPILGHNTVFWYRQTMMQGLELLAYFRNRAPLDDSGMPKDRFSAEMPDATLATLKIQPSEPRDSAVYFCASGSGQGRHEKLFFGSGTQLSVL.

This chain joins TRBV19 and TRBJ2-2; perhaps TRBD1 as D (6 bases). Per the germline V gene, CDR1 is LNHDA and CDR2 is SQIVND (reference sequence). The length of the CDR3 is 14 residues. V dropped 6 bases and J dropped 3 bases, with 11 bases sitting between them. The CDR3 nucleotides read TGTGCCAGTAGCCCGGACAGTTACACCGGGGAGCTGTTTTTT. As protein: CASSPDSYTGELFF.

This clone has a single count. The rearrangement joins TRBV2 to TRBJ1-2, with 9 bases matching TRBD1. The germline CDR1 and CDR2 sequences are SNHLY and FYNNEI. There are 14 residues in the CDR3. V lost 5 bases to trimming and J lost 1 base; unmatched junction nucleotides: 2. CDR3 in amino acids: CASSSGQGNYGYTF. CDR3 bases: TGTGCCAGCAGTTCGGGACAGGGTAACTATGGCTACACCTTC.

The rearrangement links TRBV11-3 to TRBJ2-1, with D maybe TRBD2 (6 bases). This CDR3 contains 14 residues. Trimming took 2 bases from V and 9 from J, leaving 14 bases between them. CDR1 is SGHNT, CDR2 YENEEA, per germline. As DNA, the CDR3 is TGTGCCAGCAGCTTATCGACTAGGGCAGGTGAGCAGTTCTTC. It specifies CASSLSTRAGEQFF.

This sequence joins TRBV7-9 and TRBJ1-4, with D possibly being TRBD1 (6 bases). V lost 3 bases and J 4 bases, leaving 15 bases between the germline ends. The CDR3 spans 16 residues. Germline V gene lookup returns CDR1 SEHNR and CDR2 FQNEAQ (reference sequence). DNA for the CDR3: TGTGCCAGCAGCTTGGGACTAGGACAGATTAATGAAAAACTGTTTTTT. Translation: CASSLGLGQINEKLFF.

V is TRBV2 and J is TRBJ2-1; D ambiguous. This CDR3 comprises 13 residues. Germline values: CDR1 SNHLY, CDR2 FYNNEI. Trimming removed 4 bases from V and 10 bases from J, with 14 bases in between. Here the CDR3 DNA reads TGTGCCAGCAGTGCTGCCCCACTCTCCGAGCAGTTCTTC. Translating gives CASSAAPLSEQFF.

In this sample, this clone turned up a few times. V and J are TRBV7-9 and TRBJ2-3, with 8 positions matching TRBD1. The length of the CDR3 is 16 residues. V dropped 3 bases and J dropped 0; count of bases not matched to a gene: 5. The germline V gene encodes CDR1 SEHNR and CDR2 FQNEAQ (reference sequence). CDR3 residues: CASSFGTGSSTDTQYF. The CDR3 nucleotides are TGTGCCAGCAGCTTTGGGACAGGCTCTAGCACAGATACGCAGTATTTT.

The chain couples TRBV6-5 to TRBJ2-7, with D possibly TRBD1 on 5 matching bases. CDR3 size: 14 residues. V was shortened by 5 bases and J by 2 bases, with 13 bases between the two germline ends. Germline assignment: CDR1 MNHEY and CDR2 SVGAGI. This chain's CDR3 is CASSRQQPPYEQYF. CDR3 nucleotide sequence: TGTGCCAGCAGTCGACAGCAACCTCCCTACGAGCAGTACTTC.

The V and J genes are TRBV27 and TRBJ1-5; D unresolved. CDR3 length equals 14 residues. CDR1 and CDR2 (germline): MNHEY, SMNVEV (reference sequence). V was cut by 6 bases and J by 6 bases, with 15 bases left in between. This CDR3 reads CASSLMTNTQPQHF. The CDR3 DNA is TGTGCCAGCAGCCTTATGACAAACACTCAGCCCCAGCATTTT.

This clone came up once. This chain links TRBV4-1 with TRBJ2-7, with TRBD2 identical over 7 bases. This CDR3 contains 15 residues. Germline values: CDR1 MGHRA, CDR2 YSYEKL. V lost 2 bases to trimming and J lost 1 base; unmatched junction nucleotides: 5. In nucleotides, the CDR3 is TGCGCCAGCAGCCAACAATCGGGACTATCCTACGAGCAGTACTTC. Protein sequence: CASSQQSGLSYEQYF.

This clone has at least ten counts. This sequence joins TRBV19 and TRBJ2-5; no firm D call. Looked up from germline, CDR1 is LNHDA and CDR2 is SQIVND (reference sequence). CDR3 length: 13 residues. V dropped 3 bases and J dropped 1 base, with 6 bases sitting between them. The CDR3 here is CASSIKPQETQYF. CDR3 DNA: TGTGCCAGTAGTATCAAGCCCCAAGAGACCCAGTACTTC. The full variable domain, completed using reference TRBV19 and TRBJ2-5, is DGGITQSPKYLFRKEGQNVTLSCEQNLNHDAMYWYRQDPGQGLRLIYYSQIVNDFQKGDIAEGYSVSREKKESFPLTVTSAQKNPTAFYLCASSIKPQETQYFGPGTRLLVL.

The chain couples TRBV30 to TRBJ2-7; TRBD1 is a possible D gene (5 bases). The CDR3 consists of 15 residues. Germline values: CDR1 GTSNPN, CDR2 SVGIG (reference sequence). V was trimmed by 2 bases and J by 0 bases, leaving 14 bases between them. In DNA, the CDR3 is TGTGCCTGGAGTTGGGGCCGATCAAGCTCCTACGAGCAGTACTTC. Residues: CAWSWGRSSSYEQYF.

Here the CDR3 DNA reads TGTGCCATCAGTGAGGGACAGGGGAGGTGGAACAATCAGCCCCAGCATTTT. It codes for CAISEGQGRWNNQPQHF. V and J are TRBV10-3 and TRBJ1-5; 9 bases agree with TRBD1. Per germline, CDR1 ENHRY and CDR2 SYGVKD. There are 17 residues in the CDR3. V gave up 2 bases and J gave up 3 bases; unmatched junction bases: 8.

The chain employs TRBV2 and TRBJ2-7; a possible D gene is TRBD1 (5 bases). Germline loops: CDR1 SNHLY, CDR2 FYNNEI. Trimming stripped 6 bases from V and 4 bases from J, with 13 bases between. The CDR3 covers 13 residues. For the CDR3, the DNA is TGTGCCAGCAGGGGGCTTGGAAGTTACGAGCAGTACTTC. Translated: CASRGLGSYEQYF.

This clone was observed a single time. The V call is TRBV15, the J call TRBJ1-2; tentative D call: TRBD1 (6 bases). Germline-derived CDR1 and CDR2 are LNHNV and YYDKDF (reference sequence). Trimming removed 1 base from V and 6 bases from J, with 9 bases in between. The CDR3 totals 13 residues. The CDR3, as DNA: TGTGCCACCAGCAGAGTCAGGGGAGATGGCTACACCTTC. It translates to CATSRVRGDGYTF.

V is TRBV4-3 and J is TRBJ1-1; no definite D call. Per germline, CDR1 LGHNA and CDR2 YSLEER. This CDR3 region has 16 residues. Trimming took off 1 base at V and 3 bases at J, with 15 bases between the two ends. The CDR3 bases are TGCGCCAGCAGCCAAGTTGGCAGAGGCCTTGACACTGAAGCTTTCTTT. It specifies CASSQVGRGLDTEAFF.

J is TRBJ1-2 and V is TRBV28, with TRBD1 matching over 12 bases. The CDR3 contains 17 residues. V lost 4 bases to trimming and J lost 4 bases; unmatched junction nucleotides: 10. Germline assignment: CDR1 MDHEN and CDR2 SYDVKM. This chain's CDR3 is CASSSGQGALLGYGYTF. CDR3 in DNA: TGTGCCAGCAGTTCGGGACAGGGGGCCCTCCTGGGCTATGGCTACACCTTC.

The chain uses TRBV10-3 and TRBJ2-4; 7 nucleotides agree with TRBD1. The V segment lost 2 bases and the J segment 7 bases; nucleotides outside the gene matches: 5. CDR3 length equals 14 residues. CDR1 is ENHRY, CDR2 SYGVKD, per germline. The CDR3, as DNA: TGTGCCATCAGTGAGCAGGGGGATGGGAACATTCAGTACTTC. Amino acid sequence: CAISEQGDGNIQYF.

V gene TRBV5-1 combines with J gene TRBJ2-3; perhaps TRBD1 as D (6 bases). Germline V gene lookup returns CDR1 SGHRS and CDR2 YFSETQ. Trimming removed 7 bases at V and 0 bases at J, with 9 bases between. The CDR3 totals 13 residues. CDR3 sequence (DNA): TGCGCCAGCCGGCAGGGGAGCACAGATACGCAGTATTTT. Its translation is CASRQGSTDTQYF.

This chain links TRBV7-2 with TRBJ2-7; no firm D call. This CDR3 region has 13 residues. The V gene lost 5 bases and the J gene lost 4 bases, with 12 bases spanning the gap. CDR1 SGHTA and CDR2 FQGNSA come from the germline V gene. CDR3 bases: TGTGCCAGCAGCCTCAACCCTCAGTACGAGCAGTACTTC. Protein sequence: CASSLNPQYEQYF.

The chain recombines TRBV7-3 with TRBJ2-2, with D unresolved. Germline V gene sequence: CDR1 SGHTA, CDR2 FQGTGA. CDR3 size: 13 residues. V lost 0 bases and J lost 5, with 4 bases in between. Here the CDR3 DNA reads TGTGCCAGCAGCTTAACCCGGACCGGGGAGCTGTTTTTT. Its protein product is CASSLTRTGELFF.